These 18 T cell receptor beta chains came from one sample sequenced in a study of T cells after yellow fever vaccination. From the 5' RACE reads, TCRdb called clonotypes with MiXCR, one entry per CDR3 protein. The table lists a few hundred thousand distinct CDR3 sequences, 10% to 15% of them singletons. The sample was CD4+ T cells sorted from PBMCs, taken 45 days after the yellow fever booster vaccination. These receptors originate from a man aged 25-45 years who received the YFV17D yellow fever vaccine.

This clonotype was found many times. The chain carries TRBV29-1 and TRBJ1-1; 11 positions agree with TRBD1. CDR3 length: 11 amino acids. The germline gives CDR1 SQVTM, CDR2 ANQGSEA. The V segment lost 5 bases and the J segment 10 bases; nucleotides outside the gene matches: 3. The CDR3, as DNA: TGCAGCGTTAAGGGACAGGGGGGAGCTTTCTTT. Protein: CSVKGQGGAFF.

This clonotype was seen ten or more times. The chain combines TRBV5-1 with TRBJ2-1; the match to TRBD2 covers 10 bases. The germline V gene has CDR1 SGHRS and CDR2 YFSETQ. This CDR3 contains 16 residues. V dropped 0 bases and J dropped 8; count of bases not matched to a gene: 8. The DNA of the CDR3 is TGCGCCAGCAGCTTGGCGTTAGCGGGAGGTAGCGATGAGCAGTTCTTC. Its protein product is CASSLALAGGSDEQFF.

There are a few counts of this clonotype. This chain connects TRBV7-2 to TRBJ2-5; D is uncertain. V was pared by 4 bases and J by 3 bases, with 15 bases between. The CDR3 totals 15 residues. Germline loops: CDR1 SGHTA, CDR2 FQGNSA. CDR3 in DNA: TGTGCCAGCAGCTCACGCGGACCCTACAAAGAGACCCAGTACTTC. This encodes CASSSRGPYKETQYF.

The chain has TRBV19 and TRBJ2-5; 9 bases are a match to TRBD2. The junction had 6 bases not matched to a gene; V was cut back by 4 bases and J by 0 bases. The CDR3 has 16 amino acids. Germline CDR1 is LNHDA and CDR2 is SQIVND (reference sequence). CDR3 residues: CASSTGGRDYQETQYF. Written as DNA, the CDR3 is TGTGCCAGTAGTACCGGCGGGAGGGACTACCAAGAGACCCAGTACTTC.

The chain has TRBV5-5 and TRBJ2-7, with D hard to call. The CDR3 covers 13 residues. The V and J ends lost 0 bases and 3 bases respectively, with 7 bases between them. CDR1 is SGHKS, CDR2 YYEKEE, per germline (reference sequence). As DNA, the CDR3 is TGTGCCAGCAGCTTGGGGCATCTCTACGAGCAGTACTTC. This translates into CASSLGHLYEQYF.

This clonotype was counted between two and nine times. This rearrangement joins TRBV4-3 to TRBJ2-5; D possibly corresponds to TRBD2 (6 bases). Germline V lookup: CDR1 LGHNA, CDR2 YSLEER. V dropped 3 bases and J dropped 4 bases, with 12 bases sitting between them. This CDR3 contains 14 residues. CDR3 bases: TGCGCCAGCAGCCAGGGGACTCCCCCAGAGACCCAGTACTTC. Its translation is CASSQGTPPETQYF.

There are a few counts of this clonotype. CDR3 in DNA: TGTGCCAGCATCGTCCCGGGACAGGGGAGGGGCAATCAGCCCCAGCATTTT. It is translated as CASIVPGQGRGNQPQHF. This chain connects TRBV21-1 to TRBJ1-5; the table's TRBD1 call for D was not verified on the DNA. TRBV21-1 is an annotated pseudogene. The CDR3 sequence is 17 residues long.

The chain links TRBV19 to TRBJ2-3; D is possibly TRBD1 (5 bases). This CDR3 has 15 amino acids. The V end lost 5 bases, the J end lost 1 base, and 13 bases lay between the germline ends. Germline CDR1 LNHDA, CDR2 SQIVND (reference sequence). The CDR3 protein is CASSRAWGGTDTQYF. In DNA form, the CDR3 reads TGTGCCAGTAGTCGGGCCTGGGGCGGCACAGATACGCAGTATTTT.

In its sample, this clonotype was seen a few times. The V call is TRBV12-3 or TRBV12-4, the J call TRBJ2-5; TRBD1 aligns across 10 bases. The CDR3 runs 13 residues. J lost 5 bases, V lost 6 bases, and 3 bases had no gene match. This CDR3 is CASRTGGAETQYF. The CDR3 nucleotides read TGTGCCAGCAGGACAGGGGGCGCGGAGACCCAGTACTTC.

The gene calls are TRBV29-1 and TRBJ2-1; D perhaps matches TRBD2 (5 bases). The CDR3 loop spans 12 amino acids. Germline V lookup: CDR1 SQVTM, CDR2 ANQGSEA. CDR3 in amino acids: CSAGELSAEQFF. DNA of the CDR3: TGCAGTGCTGGGGAGTTGTCGGCTGAGCAGTTCTTC.

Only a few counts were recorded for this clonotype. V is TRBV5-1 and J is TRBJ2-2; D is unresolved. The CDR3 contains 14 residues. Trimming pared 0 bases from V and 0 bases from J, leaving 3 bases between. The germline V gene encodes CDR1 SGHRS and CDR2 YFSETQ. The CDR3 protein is CASSLDANTGELFF. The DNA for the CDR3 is TGCGCCAGCAGCTTGGACGCGAACACCGGGGAGCTGTTTTTT. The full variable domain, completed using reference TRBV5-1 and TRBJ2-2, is KAGVTQTPRYLIKTRGQQVTLSCSPISGHRSVSWYQQTPGQGLQFLFEYFSETQRNKGNFPGRFSGRQFSNSRSEMNVSTLELGDSALYLCASSLDANTGELFFGEGSRLTVL.

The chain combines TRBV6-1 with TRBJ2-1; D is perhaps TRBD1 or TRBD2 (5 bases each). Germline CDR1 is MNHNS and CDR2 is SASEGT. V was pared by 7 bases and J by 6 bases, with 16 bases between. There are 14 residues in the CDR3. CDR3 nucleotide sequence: TGTGCCAGCAAACCGGGACCCTCAACCAATGAGCAGTTCTTC. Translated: CASKPGPSTNEQFF.

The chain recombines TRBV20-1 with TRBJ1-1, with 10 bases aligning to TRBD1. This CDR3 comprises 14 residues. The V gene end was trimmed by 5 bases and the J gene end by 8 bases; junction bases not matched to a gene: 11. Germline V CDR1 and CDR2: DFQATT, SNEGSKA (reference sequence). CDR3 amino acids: CSAFWTGGGWEAFF. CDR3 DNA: TGCAGTGCTTTCTGGACAGGGGGAGGCTGGGAAGCTTTCTTT.

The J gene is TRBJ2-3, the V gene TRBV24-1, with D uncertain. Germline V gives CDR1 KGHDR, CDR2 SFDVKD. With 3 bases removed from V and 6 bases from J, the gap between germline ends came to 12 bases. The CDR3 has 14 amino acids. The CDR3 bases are TGTGCCACCAGTGATGGGGATATTTCGGATACGCAGTATTTT. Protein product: CATSDGDISDTQYF.

The CDR3 DNA is TGCGCCAGCAGCGCAGACGGGCAGGGGGGGCAGTTCTTC. It specifies CASSADGQGGQFF. The rearrangement uses TRBV5-1 and TRBJ2-1; a possible D gene is TRBD1 (7 bases). Germline V gene lookup returns CDR1 SGHRS and CDR2 YFSETQ. Trimming took off 4 bases at V and 12 bases at J, with 17 bases between the two ends. The CDR3 has 13 amino acids.

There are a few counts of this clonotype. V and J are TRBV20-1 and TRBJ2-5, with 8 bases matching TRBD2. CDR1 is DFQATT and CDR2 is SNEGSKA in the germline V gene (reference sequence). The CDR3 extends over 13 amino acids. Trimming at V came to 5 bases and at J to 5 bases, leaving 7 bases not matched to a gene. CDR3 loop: CSAPAGGPETQYF. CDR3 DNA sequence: TGCAGTGCTCCGGCGGGGGGTCCGGAGACCCAGTACTTC.

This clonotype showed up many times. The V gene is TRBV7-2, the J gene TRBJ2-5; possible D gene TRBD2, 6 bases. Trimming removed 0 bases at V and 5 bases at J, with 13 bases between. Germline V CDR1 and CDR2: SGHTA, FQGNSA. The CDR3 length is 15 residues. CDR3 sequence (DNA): TGTGCCAGCAGCTTAGCTAGCGGATGGGGGGAGACCCAGTACTTC. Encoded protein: CASSLASGWGETQYF. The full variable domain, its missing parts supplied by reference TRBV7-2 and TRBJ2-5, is GAGVSQSPSNKVTEKGKDVELRCDPISGHTALYWYRQSLGQGLEFLIYFQGNSAPDKSGLPSDRFSAERTGGSVSTLTIQRTQQEDSAVYLCASSLASGWGETQYFGPGTRLLVL.

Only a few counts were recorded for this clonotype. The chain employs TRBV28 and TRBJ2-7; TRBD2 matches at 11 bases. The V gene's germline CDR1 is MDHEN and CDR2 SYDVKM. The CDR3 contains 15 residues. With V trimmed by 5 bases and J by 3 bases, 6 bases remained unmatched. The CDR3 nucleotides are TGTGCCAGCAGTATAACTAGCGGGAGCGTCTACGAGCAGTACTTC. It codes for CASSITSGSVYEQYF.